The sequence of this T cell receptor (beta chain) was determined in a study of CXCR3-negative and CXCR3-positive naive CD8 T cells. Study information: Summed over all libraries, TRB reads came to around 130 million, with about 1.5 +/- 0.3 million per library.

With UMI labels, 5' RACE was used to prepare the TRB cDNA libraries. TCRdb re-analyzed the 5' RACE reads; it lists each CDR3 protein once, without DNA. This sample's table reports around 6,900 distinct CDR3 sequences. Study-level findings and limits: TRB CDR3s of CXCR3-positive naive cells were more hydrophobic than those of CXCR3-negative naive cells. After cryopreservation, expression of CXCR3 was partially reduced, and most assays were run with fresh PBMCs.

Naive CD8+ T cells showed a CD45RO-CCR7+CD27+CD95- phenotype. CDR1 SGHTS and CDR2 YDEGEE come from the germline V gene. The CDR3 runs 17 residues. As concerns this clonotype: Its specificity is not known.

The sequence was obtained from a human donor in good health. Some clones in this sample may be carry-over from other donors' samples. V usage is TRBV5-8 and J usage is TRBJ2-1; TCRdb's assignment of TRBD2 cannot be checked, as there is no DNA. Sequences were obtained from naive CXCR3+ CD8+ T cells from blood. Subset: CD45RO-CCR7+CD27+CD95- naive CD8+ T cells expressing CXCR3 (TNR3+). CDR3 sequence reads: CASSSPGLAGIDNEQFF.